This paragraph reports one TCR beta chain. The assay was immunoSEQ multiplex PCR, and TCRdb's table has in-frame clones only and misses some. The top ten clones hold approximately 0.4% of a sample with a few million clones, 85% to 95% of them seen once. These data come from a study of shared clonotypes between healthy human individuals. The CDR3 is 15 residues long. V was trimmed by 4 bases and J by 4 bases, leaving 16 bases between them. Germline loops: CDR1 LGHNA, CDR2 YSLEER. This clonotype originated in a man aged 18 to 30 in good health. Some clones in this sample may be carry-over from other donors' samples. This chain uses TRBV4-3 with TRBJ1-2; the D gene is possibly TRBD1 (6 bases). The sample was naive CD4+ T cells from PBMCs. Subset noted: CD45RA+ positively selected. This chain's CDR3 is CASSPNTGTIYGYTF. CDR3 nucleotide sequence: TGCGCCAGCAGCCCTAATACAGGGACTATCTATGGCTACACCTTC.